This T cell receptor beta chain was observed in a study of blood T cell repertoires in COVID-19. For the study at large: Researchers got acute and convalescent COVID-19 samples from the United States, Italy and Spain.

The assay was immunoSEQ multiplex PCR, and TCRdb's table has in-frame clones only and misses some. Here the sample spans about 240,000 clones, around 90% being singletons. The sequenced sample consisted of peripheral blood. This TCR came from a woman aged 25 to 39 with acute or convalescent COVID-19.

The CDR3 DNA sequence: TGTGCCAGCAGTGGCGGACAGGATAGAGAAGCTTTCTTT. It codes for CASSGGQDREAFF. The chain uses TRBV25-1 and TRBJ1-1; the match to TRBD1 covers 7 bases. Germline assignment: CDR1 MGHDK and CDR2 SYGVNS. The CDR3 contains 13 residues. V was clipped by 4 bases and J by 8 bases; unmatched bases: 7.